The 3 T cell receptor beta chains presented below share a single source sample, sequenced in a study of blood T cell repertoires in COVID-19 (dated by TCRdb to about 2020). The library was generated by the immunoSEQ multiplex PCR assay. TCRdb stores this immuneACCESS table with in-frame sequences only. Part of the clones is absent; in the studies checked, under half of the shortfall reflects unresolved V genes, and no reason is known for the rest. This sample comprises 80,000 to 95,000 clones, 86% of them detected only once. The ten largest clones capture around a quarter of the sample. Sequenced sample: peripheral blood. The receptors originated from a man between 50 and 59 years old with active or convalescent COVID-19.

This clone is a singleton in its sample. The chain carries TRBV9 and TRBJ2-3; the match to TRBD1 covers 9 bases. The CDR3 has 16 residues. After removal of 0 bases from V and 0 bases from J, the junction contained 2 bases not matched to a gene. Germline V gene data show CDR1 as SGDLS and CDR2 as YYNGEE. CDR3 protein: CASSVVGTGSTDTQYF. The CDR3, as DNA: TGTGCCAGCAGCGTAGTGGGGACAGGGAGCACAGATACGCAGTATTTT.

The chain employs TRBV20-1 and TRBJ2-1; D is unclear. In germline, CDR1 is DFQATT, CDR2 SNEGSKA (reference sequence). This CDR3 has 13 amino acids. The V gene lost 3 bases and the J gene lost 3 bases, with 9 bases spanning the gap. The CDR3: CSASIERYNEQFF. The CDR3 nucleotides are TGCAGTGCTAGTATCGAGCGCTACAATGAGCAGTTCTTC.

In its sample, this clone was seen once. One end of the junction varies from germline; a read error may be responsible. This chain links TRBV7-9 with TRBJ2-2; 8 nucleotides agree with TRBD1. The CDR3 spans 14 residues. Germline values: CDR1 SEHNR, CDR2 FQNEAQ (reference sequence). The CDR3 nucleotides are TGTGCCGCAGGGGGCCCGGCGAACGCCGGGGAGCTGTTTTTT. Translated, it gives CAAGGPANAGELFF.